Listed here is a single T cell receptor (beta chain). As yet, its antigen is unknown. These data originate in a study of T cell responses to AZD1222 COVID-19 vaccine. Study conclusions and caveats: The span of vaccine-associated CD4 TCRs extended across spike, with dominance at 160-218 and 743-854. Repertoires in all cases were sampled only once the peak T cell response had passed. Spike-specific TCR depth and breadth grew after two AZD1222 doses.

Pooled samples include second doses given at about 4 or 12 weeks. CDR3 size: 13 residues. Trimming took 4 bases from V and 5 from J, leaving 12 bases between them. Germline CDR1 and CDR2: MGHRA and YSYEKL. Assay used: immunoSEQ multiplex PCR; TCRdb lists only in-frame clones, some missing. The sample lists 100,000 to 120,000 clones; 92% were seen once. The sequencing used peripheral blood, collected 28 days after the second AZD1222 dose. The chain combines TRBV4-1 with TRBJ2-7; D is ambiguous. The clonotype was recovered from an adult who received the AZD1222 COVID-19 vaccine. The CDR3 sequence is CASSPVNEDEQYF. Here the CDR3 DNA reads TGCGCCAGCAGCCCAGTTAACGAAGACGAGCAGTACTTC.